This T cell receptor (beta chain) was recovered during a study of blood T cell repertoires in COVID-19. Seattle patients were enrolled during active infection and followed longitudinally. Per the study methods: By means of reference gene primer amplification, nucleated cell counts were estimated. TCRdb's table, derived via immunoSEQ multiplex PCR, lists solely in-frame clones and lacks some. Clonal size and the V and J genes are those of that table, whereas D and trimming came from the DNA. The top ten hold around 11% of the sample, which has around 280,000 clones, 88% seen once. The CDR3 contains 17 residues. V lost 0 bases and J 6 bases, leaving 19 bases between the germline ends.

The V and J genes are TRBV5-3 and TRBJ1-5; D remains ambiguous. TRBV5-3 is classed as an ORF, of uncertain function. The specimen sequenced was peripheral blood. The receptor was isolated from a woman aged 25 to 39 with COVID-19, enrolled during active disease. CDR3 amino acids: CARSLAPKSSRGQPQHF. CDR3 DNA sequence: TGTGCCAGAAGCTTGGCCCCCAAGAGCAGTCGGGGTCAGCCCCAGCATTTT.